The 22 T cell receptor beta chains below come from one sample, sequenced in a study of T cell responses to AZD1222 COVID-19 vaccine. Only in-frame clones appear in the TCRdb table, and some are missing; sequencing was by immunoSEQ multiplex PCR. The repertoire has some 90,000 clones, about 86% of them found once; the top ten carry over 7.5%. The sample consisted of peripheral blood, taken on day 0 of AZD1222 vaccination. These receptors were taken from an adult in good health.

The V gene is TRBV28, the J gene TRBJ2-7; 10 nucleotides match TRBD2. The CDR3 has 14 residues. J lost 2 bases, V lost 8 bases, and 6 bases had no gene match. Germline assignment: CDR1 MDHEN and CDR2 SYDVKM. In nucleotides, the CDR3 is TGTGCCAGCGGAGCGGGAGGGGAGACCTACGAGCAGTACTTC. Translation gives CASGAGGETYEQYF.

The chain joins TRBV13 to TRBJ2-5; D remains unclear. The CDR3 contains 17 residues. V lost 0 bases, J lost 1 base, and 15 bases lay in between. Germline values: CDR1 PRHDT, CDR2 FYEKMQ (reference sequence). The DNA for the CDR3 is TGTGCCAGCAGCTTAGGGTCGTGGTTACTACCCCAAGAGACCCAGTACTTC. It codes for CASSLGSWLLPQETQYF.

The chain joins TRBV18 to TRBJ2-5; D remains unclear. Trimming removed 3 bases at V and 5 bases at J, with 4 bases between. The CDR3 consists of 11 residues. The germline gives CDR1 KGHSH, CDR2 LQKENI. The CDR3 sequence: CASSPRETQYF. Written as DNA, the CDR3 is TGTGCCAGCTCACCCAGGGAGACCCAGTACTTC.

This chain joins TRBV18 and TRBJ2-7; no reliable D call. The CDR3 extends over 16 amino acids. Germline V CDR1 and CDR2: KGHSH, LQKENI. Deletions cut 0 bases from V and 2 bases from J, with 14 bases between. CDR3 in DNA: TGTGCCAGCTCACCACCGGGCCAAGCAATTCCCTACGAGCAGTACTTC. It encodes CASSPPGQAIPYEQYF.

Here the CDR3 reads CASSPQDRGDLHF. In DNA, the CDR3 is TGTGCCAGCTCACCACAGGACAGGGGTGACCTCCACTTT. V is TRBV18 and J is TRBJ1-6, with TRBD1 matching over 9 bases. The CDR3 spans 13 residues. CDR1 and CDR2 (germline): KGHSH, LQKENI. Losses at the gene ends were 1 base for V and 15 bases for J; bases not matched to a gene: 4.

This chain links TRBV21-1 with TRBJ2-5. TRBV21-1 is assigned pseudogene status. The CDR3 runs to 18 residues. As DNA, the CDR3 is TGTGCCAGCAGCAAAAATAACCCCGGACGTCCAGTGCAAGAGACCCAGTACTTC. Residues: CASSKNNPGRPVQETQYF.

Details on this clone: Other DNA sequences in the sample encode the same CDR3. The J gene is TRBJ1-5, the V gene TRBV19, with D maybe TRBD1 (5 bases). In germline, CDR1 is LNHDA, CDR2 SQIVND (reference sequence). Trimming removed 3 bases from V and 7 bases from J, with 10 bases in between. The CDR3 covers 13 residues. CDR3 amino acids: CASSMSGDQPQHF. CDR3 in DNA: TGTGCCAGTAGTATGTCGGGGGACCAGCCCCAGCATTTT.

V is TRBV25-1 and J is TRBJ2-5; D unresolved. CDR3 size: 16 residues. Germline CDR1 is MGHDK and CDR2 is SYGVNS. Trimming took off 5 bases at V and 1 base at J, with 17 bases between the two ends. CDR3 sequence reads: CASSPHISGTQETQYF. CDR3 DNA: TGTGCCAGCAGTCCCCATATATCGGGCACCCAAGAGACCCAGTACTTC. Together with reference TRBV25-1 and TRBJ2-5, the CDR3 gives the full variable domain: EADIYQTPRYLVIGTGKKITLECSQTMGHDKMYWYQQDPGMELHLIHYSYGVNSTEKGDLSSESTVSRIRTEHFPLTLESARPSHTSQYLCASSPHISGTQETQYFGPGTRLLVL.

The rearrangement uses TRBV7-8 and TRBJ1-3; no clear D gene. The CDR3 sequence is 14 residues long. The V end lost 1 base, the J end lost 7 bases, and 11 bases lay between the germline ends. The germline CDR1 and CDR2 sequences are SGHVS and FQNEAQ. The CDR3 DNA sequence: TGTGCCAGCAGCTTAGGGGCGGGTTGGAACACCATATATTTT. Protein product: CASSLGAGWNTIYF.

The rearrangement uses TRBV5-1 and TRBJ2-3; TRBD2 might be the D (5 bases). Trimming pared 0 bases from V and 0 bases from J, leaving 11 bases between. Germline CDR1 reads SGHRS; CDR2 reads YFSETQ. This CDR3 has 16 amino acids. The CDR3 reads CASSLATSRSTDTQYF. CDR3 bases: TGCGCCAGCAGCTTGGCCACTAGTCGAAGCACAGATACGCAGTATTTT. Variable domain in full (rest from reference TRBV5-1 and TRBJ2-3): KAGVTQTPRYLIKTRGQQVTLSCSPISGHRSVSWYQQTPGQGLQFLFEYFSETQRNKGNFPGRFSGRQFSNSRSEMNVSTLELGDSALYLCASSLATSRSTDTQYFGPGTRLTVL.

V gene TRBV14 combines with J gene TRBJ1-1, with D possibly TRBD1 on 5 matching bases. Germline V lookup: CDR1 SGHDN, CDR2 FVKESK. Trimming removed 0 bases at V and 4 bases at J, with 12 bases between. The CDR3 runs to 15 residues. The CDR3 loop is CASSQDFGAVTEAFF. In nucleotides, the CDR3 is TGTGCCAGCAGCCAAGATTTCGGGGCGGTCACTGAAGCTTTCTTT.

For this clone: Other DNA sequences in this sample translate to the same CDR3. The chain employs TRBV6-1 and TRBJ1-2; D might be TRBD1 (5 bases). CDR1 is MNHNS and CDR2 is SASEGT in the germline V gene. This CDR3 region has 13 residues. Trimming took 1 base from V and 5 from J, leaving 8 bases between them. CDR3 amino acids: CASSEVGGYGYTF. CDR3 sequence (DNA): TGTGCCAGCAGTGAAGTGGGGGGATATGGCTACACCTTC.

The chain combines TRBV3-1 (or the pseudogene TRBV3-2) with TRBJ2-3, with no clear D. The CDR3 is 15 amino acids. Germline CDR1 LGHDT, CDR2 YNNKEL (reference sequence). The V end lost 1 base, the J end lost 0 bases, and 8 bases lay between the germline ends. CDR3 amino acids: CASSQGYHSTDTQYF. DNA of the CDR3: TGTGCCAGCAGCCAAGGGTACCATAGCACAGATACGCAGTATTTT.

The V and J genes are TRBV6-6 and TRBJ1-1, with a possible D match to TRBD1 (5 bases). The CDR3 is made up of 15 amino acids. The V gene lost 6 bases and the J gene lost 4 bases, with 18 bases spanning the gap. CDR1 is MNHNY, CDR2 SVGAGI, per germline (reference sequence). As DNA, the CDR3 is TGTGCCAGCAGGGTAGGGACGGAGTGGGGCACTGAAGCTTTCTTT. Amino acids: CASRVGTEWGTEAFF.

This chain's CDR3 is CASSVVSSAGQETQYF. DNA of the CDR3: TGTGCCAGCAGTGTTGTCTCTAGCGCGGGGCAAGAGACCCAGTACTTC. The chain recombines TRBV25-1 with TRBJ2-5, with D possibly matching TRBD2 (6 bases). Germline values: CDR1 MGHDK, CDR2 SYGVNS. This CDR3 spans 16 amino acids. The ends were cut back, 4 bases at V and 2 bases at J, with 17 bases in the middle.

This CDR3 is CASSLGQKTNEKLFF. The CDR3 bases are TGTGCCAGCAGTTTAGGACAGAAAACTAATGAAAAACTGTTTTTT. The gene calls are TRBV27 and TRBJ1-4; perhaps TRBD1 as D (6 bases). This CDR3 contains 15 residues. Trimming took 2 bases from V and 1 from J, leaving 8 bases between them. Germline V lookup: CDR1 MNHEY, CDR2 SMNVEV (reference sequence).

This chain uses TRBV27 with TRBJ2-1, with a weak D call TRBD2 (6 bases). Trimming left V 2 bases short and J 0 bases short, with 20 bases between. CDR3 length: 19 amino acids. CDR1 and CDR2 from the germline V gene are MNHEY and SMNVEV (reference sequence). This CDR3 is CASSLRPPLSGPSYNEQFF. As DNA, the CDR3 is TGTGCCAGCAGTTTAAGGCCCCCGCTTAGCGGACCCTCCTACAATGAGCAGTTCTTC.

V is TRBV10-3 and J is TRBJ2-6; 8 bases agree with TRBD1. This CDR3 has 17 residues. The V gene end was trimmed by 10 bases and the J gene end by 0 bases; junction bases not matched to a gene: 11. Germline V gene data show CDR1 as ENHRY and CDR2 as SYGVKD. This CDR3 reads CANSAGGPSSGANVLTF. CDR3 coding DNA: TGTGCCAACTCCGCAGGGGGCCCTAGCTCTGGGGCCAACGTCCTGACTTTC.

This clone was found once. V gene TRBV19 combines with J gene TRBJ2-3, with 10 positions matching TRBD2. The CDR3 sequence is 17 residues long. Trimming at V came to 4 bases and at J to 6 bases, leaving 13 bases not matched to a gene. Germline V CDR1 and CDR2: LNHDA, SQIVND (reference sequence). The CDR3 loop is CASSTPLSLAGRDTQYF. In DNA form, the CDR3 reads TGTGCCAGTAGTACCCCCTTGTCACTAGCGGGACGGGATACGCAGTATTTT.

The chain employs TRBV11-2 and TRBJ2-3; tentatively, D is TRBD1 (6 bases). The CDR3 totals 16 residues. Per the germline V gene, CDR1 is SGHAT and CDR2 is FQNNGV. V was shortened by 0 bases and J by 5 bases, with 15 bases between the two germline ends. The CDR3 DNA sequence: TGTGCCAGCAGCTTAGATCAGGGGTCTAACGTAGATACGCAGTATTTT. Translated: CASSLDQGSNVDTQYF.

Here the CDR3 reads CASSSRTGAYEQYF. The CDR3 DNA reads TGTGCCAGCAGCTCCCGGACAGGGGCCTACGAGCAGTACTTC. This chain uses TRBV7-2 with TRBJ2-7; 9 nucleotides align to TRBD1. Germline V lookup: CDR1 SGHTA, CDR2 FQGNSA. The CDR3 length is 14 residues. The V gene end was trimmed by 4 bases and the J gene end by 2 bases; junction bases not matched to a gene: 3. Combining the CDR3 with reference TRBV7-2 and TRBJ2-7 gives the whole variable domain GAGVSQSPSNKVTEKGKDVELRCDPISGHTALYWYRQSLGQGLEFLIYFQGNSAPDKSGLPSDRFSAERTGGSVSTLTIQRTQQEDSAVYLCASSSRTGAYEQYFGPGTRLTVT.

Here the CDR3 DNA reads TGTGCCAGCAGCTCCGGACAGGGTGGACAGCCCCAGCATTTT. Its translation is CASSSGQGGQPQHF. This chain connects TRBV7-9 to TRBJ1-5; 8 positions agree with TRBD1. This CDR3 is 14 amino acids long. V dropped 4 bases and J dropped 7; count of bases not matched to a gene: 6. Germline CDR1 reads SEHNR; CDR2 reads FQNEAQ (reference sequence).